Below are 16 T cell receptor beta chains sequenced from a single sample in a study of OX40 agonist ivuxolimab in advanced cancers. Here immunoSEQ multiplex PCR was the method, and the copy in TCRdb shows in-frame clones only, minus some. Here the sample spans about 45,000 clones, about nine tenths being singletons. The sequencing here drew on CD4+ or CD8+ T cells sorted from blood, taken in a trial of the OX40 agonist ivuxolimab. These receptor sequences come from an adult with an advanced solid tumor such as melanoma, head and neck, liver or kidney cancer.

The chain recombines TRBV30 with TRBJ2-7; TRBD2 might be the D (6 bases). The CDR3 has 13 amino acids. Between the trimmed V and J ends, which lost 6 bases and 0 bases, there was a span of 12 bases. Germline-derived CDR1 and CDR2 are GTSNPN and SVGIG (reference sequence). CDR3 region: CACDAGSSYEQYF. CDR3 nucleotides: TGTGCCTGCGACGCCGGGAGCTCCTACGAGCAGTACTTC.

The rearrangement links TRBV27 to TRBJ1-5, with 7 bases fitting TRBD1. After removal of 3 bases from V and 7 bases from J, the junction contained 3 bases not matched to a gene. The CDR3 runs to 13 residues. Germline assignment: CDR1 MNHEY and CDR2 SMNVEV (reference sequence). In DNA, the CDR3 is TGTGCCAGCAGTTTTACAGGGGTCCAGCCCCAGCATTTT. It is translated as CASSFTGVQPQHF.

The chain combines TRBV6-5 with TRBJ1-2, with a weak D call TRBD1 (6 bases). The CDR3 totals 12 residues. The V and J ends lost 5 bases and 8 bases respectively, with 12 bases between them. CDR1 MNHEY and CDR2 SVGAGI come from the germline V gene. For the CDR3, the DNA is TGTGCCAGCAGTGGGGGGGCGCTGGGCTACACCTTC. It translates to CASSGGALGYTF.

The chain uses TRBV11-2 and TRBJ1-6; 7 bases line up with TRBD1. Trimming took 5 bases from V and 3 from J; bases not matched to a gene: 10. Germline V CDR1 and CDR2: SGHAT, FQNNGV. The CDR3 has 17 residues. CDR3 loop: CASSAMGGQNYNSPLHF. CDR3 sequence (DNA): TGTGCCAGCAGCGCAATGGGGGGACAGAACTATAATTCACCCCTCCACTTT. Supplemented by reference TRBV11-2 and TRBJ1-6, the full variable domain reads EAGVAQSPRYKIIEKRQSVAFWCNPISGHATLYWYQQILGQGPKLLIQFQNNGVVDDSQLPKDRFSAERLKGVDSTLKIQPAKLEDSAVYLCASSAMGGQNYNSPLHFGNGTRLTVT.

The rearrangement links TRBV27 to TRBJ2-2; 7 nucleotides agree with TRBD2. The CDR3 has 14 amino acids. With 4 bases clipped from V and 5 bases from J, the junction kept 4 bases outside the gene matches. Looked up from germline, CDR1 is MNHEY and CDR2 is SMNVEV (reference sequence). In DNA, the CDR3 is TGTGCCAGCAGTTCCGGACTAGTGACCGGGGAGCTGTTTTTT. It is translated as CASSSGLVTGELFF.

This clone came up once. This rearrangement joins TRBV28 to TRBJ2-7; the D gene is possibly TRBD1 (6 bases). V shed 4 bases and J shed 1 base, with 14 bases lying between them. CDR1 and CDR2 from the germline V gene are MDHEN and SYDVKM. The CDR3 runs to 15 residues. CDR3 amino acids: CASSYRGSNSYEQYF. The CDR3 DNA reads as TGTGCCAGCAGTTATAGGGGGAGCAATTCCTACGAGCAGTACTTC.

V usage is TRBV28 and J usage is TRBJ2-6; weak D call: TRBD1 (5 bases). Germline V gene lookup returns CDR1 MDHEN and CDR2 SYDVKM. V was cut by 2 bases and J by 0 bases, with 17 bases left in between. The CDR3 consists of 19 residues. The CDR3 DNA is TGTGCCAGCAGTTTACCCCCGCAGGGTGAAATCTCTGGGGCCAACGTCCTGACTTTC. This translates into CASSLPPQGEISGANVLTF.

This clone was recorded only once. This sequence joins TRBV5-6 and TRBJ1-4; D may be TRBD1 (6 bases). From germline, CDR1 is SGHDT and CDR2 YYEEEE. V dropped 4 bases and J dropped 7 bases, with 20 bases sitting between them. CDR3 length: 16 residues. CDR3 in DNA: TGTGCCAGCAGCGAAAAAACAGGGTCGTGGGGTGAAAAACTGTTTTTT. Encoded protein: CASSEKTGSWGEKLFF.

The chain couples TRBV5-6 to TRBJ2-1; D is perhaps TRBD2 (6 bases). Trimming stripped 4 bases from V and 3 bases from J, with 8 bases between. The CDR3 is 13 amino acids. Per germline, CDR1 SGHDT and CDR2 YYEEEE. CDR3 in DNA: TGTGCCAGCAGCGCGGACTACTACAATGAGCAGTTCTTC. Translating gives CASSADYYNEQFF.

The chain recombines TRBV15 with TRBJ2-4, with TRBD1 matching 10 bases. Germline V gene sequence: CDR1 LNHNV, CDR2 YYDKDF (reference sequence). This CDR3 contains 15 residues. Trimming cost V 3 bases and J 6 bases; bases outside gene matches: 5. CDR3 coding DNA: TGTGCCACCAGCAGGACCGGGACAGGGGTAAACATTCAGTACTTC. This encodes CATSRTGTGVNIQYF. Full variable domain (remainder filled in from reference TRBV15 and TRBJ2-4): DAMVIQNPRYQVTQFGKPVTLSCSQTLNHNVMYWYQQKSSQAPKLLFHYYDKDFNNEADTPDNFQSRRPNTSFCFLDIRSPGLGDTAMYLCATSRTGTGVNIQYFGAGTRLSVL.

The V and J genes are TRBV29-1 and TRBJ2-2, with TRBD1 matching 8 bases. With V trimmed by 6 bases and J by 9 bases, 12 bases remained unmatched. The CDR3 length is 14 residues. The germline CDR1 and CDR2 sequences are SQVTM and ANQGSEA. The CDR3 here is CSVGIGTGRRELFF. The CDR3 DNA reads TGCAGCGTGGGCATCGGGACAGGCCGGAGGGAGCTGTTTTTT.

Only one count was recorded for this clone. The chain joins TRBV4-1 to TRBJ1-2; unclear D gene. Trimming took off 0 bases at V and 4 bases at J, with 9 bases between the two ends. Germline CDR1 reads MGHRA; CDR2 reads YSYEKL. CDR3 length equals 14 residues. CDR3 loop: CASSQDSGFYGYTF. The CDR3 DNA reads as TGCGCCAGCAGCCAAGACAGCGGATTCTATGGCTACACCTTC.

CDR3 loop: CASSQEPSGGPFYEQYF. In nucleotides, the CDR3 is TGCGCCAGCAGCCAAGAGCCTAGCGGGGGACCCTTCTACGAGCAGTACTTC. This chain uses TRBV4-1 with TRBJ2-7; 10 bases are shared with TRBD2. CDR1 and CDR2 from the germline V gene are MGHRA and YSYEKL. After removal of 0 bases from V and 3 bases from J, the junction contained 8 bases not matched to a gene. The CDR3 contains 17 residues.

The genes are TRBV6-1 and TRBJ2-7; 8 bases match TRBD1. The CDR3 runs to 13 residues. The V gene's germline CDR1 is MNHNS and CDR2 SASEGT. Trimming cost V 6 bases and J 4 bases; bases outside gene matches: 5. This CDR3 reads CASRVRQGYEQYF. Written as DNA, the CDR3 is TGTGCCAGCAGAGTCCGACAGGGGTACGAGCAGTACTTC.

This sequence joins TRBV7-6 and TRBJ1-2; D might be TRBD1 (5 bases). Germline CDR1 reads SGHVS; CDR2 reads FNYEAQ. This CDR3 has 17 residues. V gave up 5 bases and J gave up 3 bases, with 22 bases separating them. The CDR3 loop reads CASSPLPGARDYYGYTF. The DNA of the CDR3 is TGTGCCAGCAGCCCCTTGCCCGGGGCAAGGGATTACTATGGCTACACCTTC.

CDR3 coding DNA: TGCGCCAGCAGGGGACTAGCGGAGCCCACAGATACGCAGTATTTT. Translated: CASRGLAEPTDTQYF. The rearrangement links TRBV5-1 to TRBJ2-3, with 11 bases identical to TRBD2. Trimming took 5 bases from V and 2 from J; bases not matched to a gene: 4. The CDR3 is made up of 15 amino acids. Germline V gene sequence: CDR1 SGHRS, CDR2 YFSETQ.